This TCR beta chain was obtained from a study of blood T cell repertoires in COVID-19. Study background: Sample material is recorded as cDNA or gDNA derived from T cells, B-cell-depleted T cells, or PBMCs.

TCRdb's copy holds only in-frame clones and misses some; the assay was immunoSEQ multiplex PCR. The sample lists approximately 210,000 clones, roughly 86% occurring once. The CDR3 length is 17 residues. J gave up 1 base and V 4 bases, and 9 bases lay outside the gene matches. CDR1 is MGHDK and CDR2 is SYGVNS in the germline V gene. Sequenced input: peripheral blood. This receptor was identified in a woman aged 40 to 50 with acute or convalescent COVID-19. The chain recombines TRBV25-1 with TRBJ2-7; 11 bases fit TRBD1. The CDR3 region is CASSAGTGGSLSYEQYF. The CDR3 nucleotides are TGTGCCAGCAGTGCCGGGACAGGGGGGTCCCTTTCCTACGAGCAGTACTTC.